The next 10 T cell receptor beta chains were all read from a single sample in a study of blood T cell repertoires in COVID-19. Using immunoSEQ multiplex PCR, the repertoire was profiled, and TCRdb retains in-frame clones only, with some absent. Of roughly 100,000 clones listed, almost 85% are singletons. Material: peripheral blood. Every receptor here comes from a man between 65 and 85 years old with acute or convalescent COVID-19.

The chain uses TRBV19 and TRBJ1-5, with D perhaps matching TRBD1 (5 bases). The CDR3 is made up of 18 amino acids. V lost 4 bases to trimming and J lost 2 bases, with 21 bases between them. Germline V gene lookup returns CDR1 LNHDA and CDR2 SQIVND (reference sequence). CDR3 region: CASSNLPRGWGGNQPQHF. In nucleotides, the CDR3 is TGTGCCAGTAGTAACCTCCCCCGTGGGTGGGGCGGCAATCAGCCCCAGCATTTT.

The rearrangement joins TRBV6-5 to TRBJ1-5; D may be TRBD1 (5 bases). The V gene lost 7 bases and the J gene lost 5 bases, with 15 bases spanning the gap. The CDR3 is made up of 14 amino acids. Germline lookup yields CDR1 MNHEY and CDR2 SVGAGI. Here the CDR3 DNA reads TGTGCCAGCACGGGGGGATATGTTGATCAGCCCCAGCATTTT. Amino acid sequence: CASTGGYVDQPQHF.

This clone was counted between two and nine times. The V gene is TRBV9, the J gene TRBJ2-1, with D possibly matching TRBD1 (6 bases). CDR3 length: 15 residues. Germline V gives CDR1 SGDLS, CDR2 YYNGEE. Trimming left V 4 bases short and J 5 bases short, with 16 bases between. The CDR3 region is CASSFDQGLHNEQFF. CDR3 nucleotide sequence: TGTGCCAGCAGCTTCGACCAGGGGCTGCACAATGAGCAGTTCTTC.

This clone showed up just once. V gene TRBV30 combines with J gene TRBJ1-5; D is unclear. Per the germline V gene, CDR1 is GTSNPN and CDR2 is SVGIG (reference sequence). V was clipped by 0 bases and J by 3 bases, with 12 bases between them. This CDR3 has 15 amino acids. The CDR3 region has the DNA TGTGCCTGGAGTGTACGACGAGGCTTCAATCAGCCCCAGCATTTT. This gives the protein CAWSVRRGFNQPQHF.

J is TRBJ1-1 and V is TRBV5-8, with 7 bases lining up with TRBD1. Germline-derived CDR1 and CDR2 are SGHTS and YDEGEE. This CDR3 is built from 14 residues. V lost 7 bases and J lost 0; bases outside the gene matches: 6. CDR3 loop: CASGAGTVNTEAFF. In DNA, the CDR3 is TGTGCCAGCGGAGCAGGGACAGTGAACACTGAAGCTTTCTTT.

The chain links TRBV18 to TRBJ1-4; D might be TRBD1 (6 bases). This CDR3 has 17 residues. CDR1 is KGHSH and CDR2 is LQKENI in the germline V gene. Trimming removed 4 bases at V and 0 bases at J, with 15 bases between. CDR3 sequence (DNA): TGTGCCAGCTCACAGAGACCGGGACAAGCAACTAATGAAAAACTGTTTTTT. Translation gives CASSQRPGQATNEKLFF.

The chain is built from TRBV29-1 and TRBJ2-3; TRBD2 matches at 7 bases. V was pared by 7 bases and J by 3 bases, with 13 bases of the junction left unmatched. Per the germline V gene, CDR1 is SQVTM and CDR2 is ANQGSEA. The CDR3 runs to 15 residues. The CDR3: CSAPSGGVSTDTQYF. CDR3 sequence (DNA): TGCAGCGCACCCTCTGGGGGGGTGTCTACAGATACGCAGTATTTT.

This chain joins TRBV27 and TRBJ1-6; the match to TRBD1 covers 9 bases. V shed 4 bases and J 7 bases; nucleotides not matched to a gene: 5. Germline V CDR1 and CDR2: MNHEY, SMNVEV (reference sequence). CDR3 length: 15 residues. The CDR3 coding sequence is TGTGCCAGCAGTTACCGGGACAGGGCCAATTCACCCCTCCACTTT. It encodes CASSYRDRANSPLHF.

The CDR3 sequence: CASSPLLNEGEAFF. CDR3 coding DNA: TGTGCCAGCTCACCACTACTCAATGAGGGCGAAGCTTTCTTT. This chain uses TRBV18 with TRBJ1-1, with no clear D. The CDR3 spans 14 residues. Deletions cut 1 base from V and 8 bases from J, with 14 bases between. Germline CDR1 and CDR2: KGHSH and LQKENI. Full variable domain (missing parts from reference TRBV18 and TRBJ1-1): NAGVMQNPRHLVRRRGQEARLRCSPMKGHSHVYWYRQLPEEGLKFMVYLQKENIIDESGMPKERFSAEFPKEGPSILRIQQVVRGDSAAYFCASSPLLNEGEAFFGQGTRLTVV.

The rearrangement joins TRBV2 to TRBJ1-1; D remains unclear. Germline loops: CDR1 SNHLY, CDR2 FYNNEI. The V end lost 4 bases, the J end lost 1 base, and 10 bases lay between the germline ends. The CDR3 is 14 amino acids. The DNA of the CDR3 is TGTGCCAGCAGTGTTGGTCAGGCGAACACTGAAGCTTTCTTT. Protein sequence: CASSVGQANTEAFF.